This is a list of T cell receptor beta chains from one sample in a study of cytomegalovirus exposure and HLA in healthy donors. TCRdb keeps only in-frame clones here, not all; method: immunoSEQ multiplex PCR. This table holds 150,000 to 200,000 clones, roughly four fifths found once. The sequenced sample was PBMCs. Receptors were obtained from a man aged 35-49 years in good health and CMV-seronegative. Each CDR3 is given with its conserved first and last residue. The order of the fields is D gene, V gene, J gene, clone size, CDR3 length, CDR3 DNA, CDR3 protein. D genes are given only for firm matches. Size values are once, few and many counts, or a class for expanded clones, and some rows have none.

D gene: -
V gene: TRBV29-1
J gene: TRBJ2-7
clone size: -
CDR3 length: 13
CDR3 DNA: TGCAGCGTTGTAACAGCCGGCGCCTACGAGCAGTACTTC
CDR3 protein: CSVVTAGAYEQYF

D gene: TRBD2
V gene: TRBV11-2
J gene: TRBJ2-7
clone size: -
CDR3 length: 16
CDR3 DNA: TGTGCCAGCAGCCAGGGGACTAGCGGGTTAGCCTACGAGCAGTACTTC
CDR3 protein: CASSQGTSGLAYEQYF

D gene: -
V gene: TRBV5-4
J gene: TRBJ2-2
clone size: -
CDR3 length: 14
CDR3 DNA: TGTGCCAGCAGCCCGACAGCGAACACCGGGGAGCTGTTTTTT
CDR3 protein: CASSPTANTGELFF

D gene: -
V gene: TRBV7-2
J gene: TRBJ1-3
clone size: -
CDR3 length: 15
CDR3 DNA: TGTGCCAGCAGCCCCGCCCGGCTAGGCGGAAACACCATATATTTT
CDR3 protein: CASSPARLGGNTIYF

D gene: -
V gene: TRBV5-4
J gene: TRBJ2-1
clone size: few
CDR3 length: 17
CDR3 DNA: TGTGCCAGCAGCTTGACCCAAATAACAAGTTTTTACAATGAGCAGTTCTTC
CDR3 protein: CASSLTQITSFYNEQFF

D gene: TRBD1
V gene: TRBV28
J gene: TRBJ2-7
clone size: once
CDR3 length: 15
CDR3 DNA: TGTGCCAGCAGACGGACAGGGGTGTCTCCTTACGAGCAGTACTTC
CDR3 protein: CASRRTGVSPYEQYF

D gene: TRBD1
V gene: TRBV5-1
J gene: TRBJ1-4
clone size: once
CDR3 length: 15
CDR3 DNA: TGCGCCAGCAGGATAATCGGGACAGCTAATGAAAAACTGTTTTTT
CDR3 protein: CASRIIGTANEKLFF

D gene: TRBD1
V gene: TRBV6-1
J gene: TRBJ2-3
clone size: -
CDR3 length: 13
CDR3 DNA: TGTGCCAGCAGCCGGGACAGGGCCGTAACGCAGTATTTT
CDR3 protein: CASSRDRAVTQYF

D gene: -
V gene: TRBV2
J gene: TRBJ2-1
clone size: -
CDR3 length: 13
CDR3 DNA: TGTGCCAGCAGTGTGGAGGCCTACAATGAGCAGTTCTTC
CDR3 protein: CASSVEAYNEQFF

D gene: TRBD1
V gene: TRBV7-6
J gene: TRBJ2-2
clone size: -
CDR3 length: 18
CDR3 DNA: TGTGCCAGCAGCTTAGACTCCGGGACAGGGGGGAATACCGGGGAGCTGTTTTTT
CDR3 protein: CASSLDSGTGGNTGELFF

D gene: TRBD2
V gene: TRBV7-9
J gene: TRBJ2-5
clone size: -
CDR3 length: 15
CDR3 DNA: TGTTCCAGCAGCCCCCGGACTAGCGTGTGGGAGACCCAGTACTTC
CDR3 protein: CSSSPRTSVWETQYF

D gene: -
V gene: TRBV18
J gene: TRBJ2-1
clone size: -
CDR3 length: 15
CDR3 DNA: TGTGCCAGCTCACCACCGATCCCAGCGGGCAATGAGCAGTTCTTC
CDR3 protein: CASSPPIPAGNEQFF

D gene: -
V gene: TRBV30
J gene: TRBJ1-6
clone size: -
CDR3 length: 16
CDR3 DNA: TGTGCCTGGGGAGGGGAAGGGGGGGAGGACAATTCACCCCTCCACTTT
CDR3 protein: CAWGGEGGEDNSPLHF

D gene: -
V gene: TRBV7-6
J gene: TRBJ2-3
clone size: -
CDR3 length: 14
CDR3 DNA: TGTGCCAGCACCACGCCCCCATTTAGAGATACGCAGTATTTT
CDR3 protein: CASTTPPFRDTQYF

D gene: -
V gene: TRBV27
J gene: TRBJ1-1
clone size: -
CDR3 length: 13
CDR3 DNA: TGTGCCAGCAGTTTCAGGGATAACACTGAAGCTTTCTTT
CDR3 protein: CASSFRDNTEAFF

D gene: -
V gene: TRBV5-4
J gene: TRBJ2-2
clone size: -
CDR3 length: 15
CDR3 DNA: TGTGCCAGCAGCTTAGGACAACGATCCACCGGGGAGCTGTTTTTT
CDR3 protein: CASSLGQRSTGELFF

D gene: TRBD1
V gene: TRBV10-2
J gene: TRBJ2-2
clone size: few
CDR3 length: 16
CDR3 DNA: TGCGCCAGCAGGACGGGACAGGGTGTCAACACCGGGGAGCTGTTTTTT
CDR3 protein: CASRTGQGVNTGELFF

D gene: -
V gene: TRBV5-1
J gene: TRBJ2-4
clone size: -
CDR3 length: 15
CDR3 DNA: TGCGCCAGCAGCTTGGAAGGGGGTGCAAAAAACAGTCAGTACTTC
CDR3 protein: CASSLEGGAKNSQYF

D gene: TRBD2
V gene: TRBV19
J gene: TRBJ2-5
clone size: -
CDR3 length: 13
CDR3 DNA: TGTGCCAGTCGCCGGGACTATCGGCAGACCCAGTACTTC
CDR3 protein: CASRRDYRQTQYF

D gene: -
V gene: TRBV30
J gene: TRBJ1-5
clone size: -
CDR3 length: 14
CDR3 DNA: TGTGCCTGGAGTGAGGACAGCCGCGGGGGGGCCCAGCATTTT
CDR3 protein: CAWSEDSRGGAQHF

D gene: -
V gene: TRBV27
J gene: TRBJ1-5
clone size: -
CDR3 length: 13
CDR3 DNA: TGTGCCAGCAGCTCAGGGTACGGACAGCCCCAGCATTTT
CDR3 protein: CASSSGYGQPQHF

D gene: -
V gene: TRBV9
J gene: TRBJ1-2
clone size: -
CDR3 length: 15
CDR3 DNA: TGTGCCAGCAGCCCACCGGGGGGGCGGGAGAATGGCTACACCTTC
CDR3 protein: CASSPPGGRENGYTF

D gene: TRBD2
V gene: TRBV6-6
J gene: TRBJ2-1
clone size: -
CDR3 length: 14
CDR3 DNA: TGTGCCAGCAGCCCCATAACTAGCGCCAATGAGCAGTTCTTC
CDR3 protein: CASSPITSANEQFF

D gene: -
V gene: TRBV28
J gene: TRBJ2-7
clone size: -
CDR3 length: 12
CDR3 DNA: TGTGCCAGCCAAGCAGGGAAAAACGAGCAGTACTTC
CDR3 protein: CASQAGKNEQYF

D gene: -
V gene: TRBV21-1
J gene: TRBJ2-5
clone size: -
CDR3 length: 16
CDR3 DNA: TGTGCCAGCAGCGCCCCTAGCGGGAGGGCCAGAGAGACCCAGTACTTC
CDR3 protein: CASSAPSGRARETQYF

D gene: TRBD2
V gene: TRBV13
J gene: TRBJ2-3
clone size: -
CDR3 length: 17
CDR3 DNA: TGTGCCAGCAGCTCAGATGGCCGCGGGAGGGCCTTAGATACGCAGTATTTT
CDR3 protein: CASSSDGRGRALDTQYF

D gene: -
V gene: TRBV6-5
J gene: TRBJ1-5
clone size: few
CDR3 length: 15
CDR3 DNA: TGTGCCAGCAGTTACTCAGGGGTAGGCAATCAGCCCCAGCATTTT
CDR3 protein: CASSYSGVGNQPQHF

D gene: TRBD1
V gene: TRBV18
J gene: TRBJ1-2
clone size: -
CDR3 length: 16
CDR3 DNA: TGTGCCAGCTCACCGGACTTGACAGGGGGCAAGGAGGGCTACACCTTC
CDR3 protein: CASSPDLTGGKEGYTF

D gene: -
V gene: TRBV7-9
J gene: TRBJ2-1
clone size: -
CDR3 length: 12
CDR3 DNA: TGTGCCAGCAGCTTCTTAGCGCGCGAGCAGTTCTTC
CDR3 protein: CASSFLAREQFF

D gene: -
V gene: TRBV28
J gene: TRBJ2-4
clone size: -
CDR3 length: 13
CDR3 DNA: TGTGCCAGCAGATTAAGCGACGGGAACAGTCAGTACTTC
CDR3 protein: CASRLSDGNSQYF

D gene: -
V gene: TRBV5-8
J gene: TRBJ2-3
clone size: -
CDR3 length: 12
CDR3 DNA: TGTGCCAGCAGCGTTAGTCTAGATACGCAGTATTTT
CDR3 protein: CASSVSLDTQYF

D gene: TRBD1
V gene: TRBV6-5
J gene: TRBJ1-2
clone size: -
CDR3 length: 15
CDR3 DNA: TGTGCCAGCAGCCTCGGACAGGGATTCCGGATGGGCTACACCTTC
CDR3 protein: CASSLGQGFRMGYTF

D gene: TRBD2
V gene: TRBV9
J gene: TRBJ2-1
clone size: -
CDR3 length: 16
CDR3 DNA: TGTGCCAGCAGCCCTCCAGTAGCGGGTTGGTACAATGAGCAGTTCTTC
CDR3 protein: CASSPPVAGWYNEQFF

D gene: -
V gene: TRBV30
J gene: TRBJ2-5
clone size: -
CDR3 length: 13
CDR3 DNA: TGTGCCTTTGGACGGGGATTACAAGAGACCCAGTACTTC
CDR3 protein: CAFGRGLQETQYF

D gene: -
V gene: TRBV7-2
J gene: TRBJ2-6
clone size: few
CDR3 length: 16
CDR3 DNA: TGTGCCAGCAGCTCGACAGGTTCGGCTGGGGCCAACGGCCTGACTTTC
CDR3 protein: CASSSTGSAGANGLTF

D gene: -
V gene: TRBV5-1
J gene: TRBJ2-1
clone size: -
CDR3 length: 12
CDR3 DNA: TGCGCCAGCAGCTCGCCTAGCTTCGAGCAGTTCTTC
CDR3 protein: CASSSPSFEQFF

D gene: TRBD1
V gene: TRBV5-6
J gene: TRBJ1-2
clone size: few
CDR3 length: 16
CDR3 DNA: TGTGCCAGCAGCTCGGGGACAGGGGACTCTATCCATGGCTACACCTTC
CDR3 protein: CASSSGTGDSIHGYTF

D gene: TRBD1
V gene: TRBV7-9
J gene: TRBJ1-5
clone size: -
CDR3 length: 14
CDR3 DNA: TGTGCCAGCAGCCCACAGGGGGAGGGGAAGCCCCAGCATTTT
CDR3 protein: CASSPQGEGKPQHF

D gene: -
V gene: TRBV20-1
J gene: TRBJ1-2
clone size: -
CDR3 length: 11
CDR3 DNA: TGCAGTGCTAGAGCGAACTATGGCTACACCTTC
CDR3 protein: CSARANYGYTF

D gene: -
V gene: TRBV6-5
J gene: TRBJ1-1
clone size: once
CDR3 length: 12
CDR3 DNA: TGTGCCAGCAGTGACAGGAACACTGAAGCTTTCTTT
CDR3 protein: CASSDRNTEAFF

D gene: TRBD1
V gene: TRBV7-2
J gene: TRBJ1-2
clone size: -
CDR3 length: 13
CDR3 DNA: TGTGCCAGCAGCCTCGGGACAGGCAGAGGCTACACCTTC
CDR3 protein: CASSLGTGRGYTF

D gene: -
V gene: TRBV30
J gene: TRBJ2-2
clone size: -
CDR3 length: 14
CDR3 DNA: TGTGCCTGGGTTCGGGACTTGAACACCGGGGAGCTGTTTTTT
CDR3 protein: CAWVRDLNTGELFF